This TCR beta chain was identified in a study of cytomegalovirus exposure and HLA in healthy donors. The overall study: The study placed around 85% of its 398 genotyped donors in the Caucasian-associated ancestry cluster.

Study-level points and caveats: Testing in vitro showed a few CMV-associated chains specific for CMV antigens. An assumption of roughly uniform sequencing depth across donors underlay the presence/absence analyses.

PCR employed 60 Vbeta and 13 Jbeta primers. TCRdb's table, derived via immunoSEQ multiplex PCR, lists solely in-frame clones and lacks some. Of more than 150,000 clones in the sample, approximately 85% were seen once. As to this clone: The antigen is unknown.

The CDR3 is 13 residues long. CDR1 is GTSNPN and CDR2 is SVGIG in the germline V gene (reference sequence). Between the trimmed V and J ends, which lost 2 bases and 2 bases, there was a span of 7 bases. This chain joins TRBV30 and TRBJ1-5; no definite D call. Specimen: PBMCs. This clonotype was sampled from a man in his late teens or twenties in good health and CMV-seropositive. The CDR3 protein is CAWSFTGNQPQHF. CDR3 in DNA: TGTGCCTGGAGTTTTACAGGCAATCAGCCCCAGCATTTT.